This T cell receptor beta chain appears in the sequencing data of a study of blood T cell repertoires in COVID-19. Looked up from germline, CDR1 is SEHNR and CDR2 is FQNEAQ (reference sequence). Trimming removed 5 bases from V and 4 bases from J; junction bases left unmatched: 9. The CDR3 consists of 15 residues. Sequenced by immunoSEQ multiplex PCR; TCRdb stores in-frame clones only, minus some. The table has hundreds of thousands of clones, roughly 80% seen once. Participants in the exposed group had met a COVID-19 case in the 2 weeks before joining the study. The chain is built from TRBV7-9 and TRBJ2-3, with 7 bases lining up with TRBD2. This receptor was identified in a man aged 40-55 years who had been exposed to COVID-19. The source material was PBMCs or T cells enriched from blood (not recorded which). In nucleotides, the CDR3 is TGTGCCAGCAGCGTAGATAGCGGGCGGCCAGATACGCAGTATTTT. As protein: CASSVDSGRPDTQYF. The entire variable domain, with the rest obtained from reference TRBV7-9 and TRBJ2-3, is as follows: DTGVSQNPRHKITKRGQNVTFRCDPISEHNRLYWYRQTLGQGPEFLTYFQNEAQLEKSRLLSDRFSAERPKGSFSTLEIQRTEQGDSAMYLCASSVDSGRPDTQYFGPGTRLTVL.